The clone carrying this TCR beta chain was found a few times. Primers used in a second PCR of about 6 to 11 cycles were a sample-barcoded 5' primer and a J-beta primer mix. The study obtained at least 3 million CDR3-containing paired-end reads from every sample. TCRdb redid the calling of the 5' RACE reads with MiXCR, one entry per CDR3 protein. Of around 1,000,000 distinct CDR3 sequences in the sample, roughly 24% were seen once. This CDR3 region has 12 residues. Germline CDR1 and CDR2: MNHEY and SVGEGT. This record comes from a study of blood T cells in healthy people across ages. This sample also appeared in a second study, on T cells of mothers and their children. This second study notes: Mothers yielded over 9.5 million CDR3 reads, children approximately 2.8 million each.

The TCR was taken from a girl aged 2-9 years in good health. This chain uses TRBV6-2 or TRBV6-3 with TRBJ2-1; D remains ambiguous. The J call is uncertain, as TRBJ2-5 better fits the DNA end. The sample consisted of blood. This CDR3 is CASNPGGETQYF. CDR3 sequence (DNA): TGTGCCAGCAATCCCGGTGGGGAGACCCAGTACTTC.